This TCR beta chain was identified in a study of regulatory T cells in long-lasting Graves disease. Study-level background: For a period under 3 months, newly diagnosed Graves' patients had taken antithyroid drugs.

General observations from the study: Persistent disease was associated with favored TRBV28 usage and with favored use of TRBJ1-2 and TRBJ2-5.

This CDR3 comprises 11 residues. V lost 4 bases to trimming and J lost 7 bases, with 6 bases between them. In germline, CDR1 is LGHDT, CDR2 YNNKEL (reference sequence). Time point specified: newly diagnosed GD, antithyroid drugs for less than 3 months. Making the TCR library involved RNA that had been extracted from PBMCs. Construction of TCR beta libraries relied on iRepertoire HTBI primers and on Arm-PCR targeting CDR3 regions. Each CDR3 protein is one row after TCRdb ran MiXCR on the multiplex PCR reads. The table shows fewer than 550,000 distinct CDR3 sequences, with about 16% occurring only once. This clonotype was counted many times. Its antigen is unidentified. These sequences were also reported in another study, on T cells in Graves' hyperthyroidism and ophthalmopathy. From that report: Most thyroid clonotypes that were expanded above 0.001 also turned up in blood.

The source material was peripheral blood mononuclear cells (PBMCs), sampled at new diagnosis, from a patient treated with antithyroid drugs. The rearrangement uses TRBV3-1 and TRBJ2-3, with D hard to call. The sequence was collected from a middle-aged woman with Graves disease. CDR3 amino acids: CASSRWNTQYF. CDR3 coding DNA: TGTGCCAGCAGCCGGTGGAATACGCAGTATTTT.